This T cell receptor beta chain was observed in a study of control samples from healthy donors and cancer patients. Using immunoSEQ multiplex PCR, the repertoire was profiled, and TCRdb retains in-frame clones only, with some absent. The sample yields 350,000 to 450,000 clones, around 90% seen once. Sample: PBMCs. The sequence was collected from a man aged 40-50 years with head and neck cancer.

The CDR3 reads CASSTTGSGNQPQHF. In DNA, the CDR3 is TGTGCCAGTAGTACAACAGGGTCCGGAAATCAGCCCCAGCATTTT. The chain joins TRBV19 to TRBJ1-5, with D perhaps TRBD1 (6 bases). Germline V gives CDR1 LNHDA, CDR2 SQIVND (reference sequence). This CDR3 has 15 residues. Trimming shortened V by 4 bases and J by 4 bases, and 14 bases separated the two germline ends.